The 12 T cell receptor beta chains below all came from one sample that was sequenced in a study of T cell repertoires in cytomegalovirus infection. The antigens of these receptors remain unknown. TCRdb itself ran the reads through MiXCR, one entry per CDR3 protein. The sample includes 100,000 to 150,000 distinct CDR3 sequences, around 30% seen only once; the top ten take approximately 50%. The material sequenced was CD8+ T cells from cultured PBMCs, taken from culture after CMV antigen stimulation. The receptors were sampled from a human donor in good health (CMV status not recorded). Some clones in this sample may be carry-over from other donors' samples.

The V and J genes are TRBV7-6 and TRBJ1-2; D ambiguous. Trimming left V 3 bases short and J 7 bases short, with 18 bases between. This CDR3 contains 15 residues. The germline V gene has CDR1 SGHVS and CDR2 FNYEAQ. The DNA of the CDR3 is TGTGCCAGCAGCTTGCCCGCCGATGGTTCCGTTGGCTACACCTTC. It yields the protein CASSLPADGSVGYTF. The full variable domain, its missing parts supplied by reference TRBV7-6 and TRBJ1-2, is GAGVSQSPRYKVTKRGQDVALRCDPISGHVSLYWYRQALGQGPEFLTYFNYEAQQDKSGLPNDRFSAERPEGSISTLTIQRTEQRDSAMYRCASSLPADGSVGYTFGSGTRLTVV.

The chain couples TRBV5-6 to TRBJ1-5; D might be TRBD1 (5 bases). The CDR3 has 14 residues. CDR1 is SGHDT, CDR2 YYEEEE, per germline. The germline V and J ends were trimmed by 5 bases and 0 bases, with 9 bases remaining between them. The CDR3: CASRRGDSNQPQHF. The CDR3 bases are TGTGCCAGCAGGCGGGGGGATAGCAATCAGCCCCAGCATTTT.

This clonotype was counted a few times. J is TRBJ2-1 and V is TRBV7-2; 9 positions agree with TRBD1. CDR1 and CDR2 from the germline V gene are SGHTA and FQGNSA. The CDR3 contains 15 residues. After removal of 5 bases from V and 9 bases from J, the junction contained 11 bases not matched to a gene. CDR3 coding DNA: TGTGCCAGCAGCCTGCGGACAGGGGTTAGGAGTGAGCAGTTCTTC. This codes for CASSLRTGVRSEQFF.

The V gene is TRBV11-2, the J gene TRBJ1-3; unclear D gene. Germline values: CDR1 SGHAT, CDR2 FQNNGV. V shed 0 bases and J shed 0 bases, with 6 bases lying between them. This CDR3 is 15 amino acids long. In DNA form, the CDR3 reads TGTGCCAGCAGCTTAGATTCAGTCTCTGGAAACACCATATATTTT. Its protein is CASSLDSVSGNTIYF.

This chain joins TRBV7-9 and TRBJ2-1, with D hard to call. The CDR3 runs to 17 residues. V lost 1 base and J lost 7, with 20 bases in between. The germline gives CDR1 SEHNR, CDR2 FQNEAQ (reference sequence). CDR3 residues: CASSLDLSRRDKNEQFF. CDR3 nucleotides: TGTGCCAGCAGCTTAGATCTGTCGCGTAGGGATAAAAATGAGCAGTTCTTC.

This clonotype was detected only a few times. The chain has TRBV28 and TRBJ2-5; D remains unclear. Germline CDR1 and CDR2: MDHEN and SYDVKM. V lost 7 bases and J 5 bases, leaving 23 bases between the germline ends. The CDR3 runs to 16 residues. As DNA, the CDR3 is TGTGCCAGCACCCCGGGCGGCCTTAGACCCCCGGAGACCCAGTACTTC. This sequence encodes CASTPGGLRPPETQYF.

This sequence joins TRBV7-2 and TRBJ2-3, with D perhaps TRBD2 (6 bases). There are 13 residues in the CDR3. CDR1 SGHTA and CDR2 FQGNSA come from the germline V gene. V lost 7 bases and J lost 2, with 10 bases in between. The DNA for the CDR3 is TGTGCCAGCACCGGGGGTTACACAGATACGCAGTATTTT. This translates into CASTGGYTDTQYF.

The rearrangement links TRBV6-2 or TRBV6-3 to TRBJ2-7; 8 bases are a match to TRBD1. The CDR3 loop spans 13 amino acids. The V segment lost 6 bases and the J segment 3 bases; nucleotides outside the gene matches: 4. CDR1 and CDR2 from the germline V gene are MNHEY and SVGEGT. The CDR3 sequence is CASRQGQGYEQYF. The CDR3 region has the DNA TGTGCCAGCAGACAAGGACAGGGCTACGAGCAGTACTTC.

J is TRBJ1-5 and V is TRBV12-3 or TRBV12-4; D uncertain. This CDR3 has 17 residues. V shed 0 bases and J shed 6 bases, with 18 bases lying between them. Here the CDR3 DNA reads TGTGCCAGCAGTTTAGCGCCTGGGCCCCAACATCTTCAGCCCCAGCATTTT. Translation gives CASSLAPGPQHLQPQHF.

This clonotype was counted between two and nine times. This sequence joins TRBV2 and TRBJ1-1; 8 nucleotides align to TRBD1. Losses at the gene ends were 10 bases for V and 4 bases for J; bases not matched to a gene: 11. The germline V gene has CDR1 SNHLY and CDR2 FYNNEI. The CDR3 spans 14 residues. The DNA of the CDR3 is TGTGCCATAATAGAACGGGACAGGCCCACTGAAGCTTTCTTT. Protein sequence: CAIIERDRPTEAFF.

V gene TRBV5-3 combines with J gene TRBJ1-5; 8 bases fit TRBD1. TRBV5-3 is recorded as an ORF, its role being uncertain. Trimming removed 5 bases from V and 2 bases from J; junction bases left unmatched: 9. The CDR3 covers 16 residues. CDR3 protein: CARRCRGPRGNQPQHF. The CDR3 coding sequence is TGTGCCAGAAGATGCAGGGGGCCTAGAGGCAATCAGCCCCAGCATTTT.

This clonotype was seen a handful of times. This chain links TRBV11-2 with TRBJ2-2, with D perhaps matching TRBD1 or TRBD2 (5 bases each). Deletions cut 2 bases from V and 3 bases from J, with 13 bases between. Germline V lookup: CDR1 SGHAT, CDR2 FQNNGV. The CDR3 runs to 16 residues. The CDR3 DNA sequence: TGTGCCAGCAGCTTACGGGGCATCGGGGACACCGGGGAGCTGTTTTTT. This sequence encodes CASSLRGIGDTGELFF.